These T cell receptor beta chains were read from a single sample in a study of human T cells and chemical hapten exposure. MiXCR, applied by TCRdb to the RACE reads, yields one record per CDR3 protein. The data contain roughly 100,000 distinct CDR3 sequences, more than 10% of them singletons. This specimen was whole blood, taken in connection with sensitization to the hapten diphenylcyclopropenone (DPC). These receptor sequences come from a woman aged 45-65 years with alopecia areata. Some clones in this sample may be carry-over from other donors' samples. Each CDR3 is given with its conserved first and last residue. D genes are given only for firm matches. For some rows the clone size is stated as once, few or many, or as a class when expanded; others skip it.

>TRBV7-2|TRBJ1-4|13|few|TRBD1
CASSLGQGDTLFF
TGTGCCAGCAGCTTAGGACAGGGGGATACTCTGTTTTTT
>TRBV6-2/TRBV6-3|TRBJ2-3|17|few|TRBD2
CASSFSSEAGGSDTQYF
TGTGCCAGCAGTTTCTCGTCCGAAGCGGGGGGCTCGGATACGCAGTATTTT
>TRBV6-2/TRBV6-3|TRBJ1-5|17|-|-
CASSYVGGRLRNQPQHF
TGTGCCAGCAGTTACGTCGGGGGCCGCCTAAGAAATCAGCCCCAGCATTTT
>TRBV28|TRBJ1-2|12|-|TRBD1
CASYRGSYGYTF
TGTGCCAGTTACAGGGGATCATATGGCTACACCTTC
>TRBV18|TRBJ1-2|15|few|-
CASSPRTGTHYGYTF
TGTGCCAGCTCACCGCGGACGGGGACACACTATGGCTACACCTTC
>TRBV7-2|TRBJ2-4|11|-|-
CATRTANIQYF
TGTGCCACGCGGACAGCAAACATTCAGTACTTC
>TRBV12-3/TRBV12-4|TRBJ2-3|15|many|TRBD2
CASSLDSGGADTQYF
TGTGCCAGCAGTTTAGATAGCGGGGGGGCAGATACGCAGTATTTT
>TRBV14|TRBJ2-6|15|many|TRBD1
CASSPTGAGANVLTF
TGTGCCAGCAGCCCTACAGGGGCTGGGGCCAACGTCCTGACTTTC
>TRBV29-1|TRBJ1-1|14|few|-
CSVEVQGRRTEAFF
TGCAGCGTTGAAGTACAGGGCCGACGGACTGAAGCTTTCTTT
>TRBV6-2/TRBV6-3|TRBJ2-7|12|many|-
CASSYTRYEQYF
TGTGCCAGCAGTTACACAAGGTACGAGCAGTACTTC